Listed here is a single T cell receptor (beta chain). There is no known antigen for this receptor. Per-base quality was not reported, and no clone a single base away is much larger than it. The entry originates in a study of shared clonotypes between healthy human individuals (dated by TCRdb to the early 2020s). Context from the whole study: The cohort included three men and two women between 18 and 49 years of age. Per donor, leukapheresis produced somewhere between about 0.9 and 10 billion PBMCs. Per donor, three plates each were used for CD4 naive and CD4 memory, two for CD8 naive, and one for CD8 memory. Blood TCR repertoires of about five healthy adults were deeply sequenced to estimate repertoire size and the extent of clonotype sharing between individuals. To increase sequencing depth and limit assay-specific biases, TCR repertoire library preparation and sequencing were carried out by different laboratories using diverse techniques.

V and J are truncated by 1 base and 4 bases respectively, leaving an intervening sequence of 11 bases. CDR1 and CDR2 (SGHDT, YYEEEE) derive from the germline V gene. The CDR3 runs 15 amino acids, cysteine and phenylalanine included. Here the CDR3 DNA is all that survives: 45 bases in frame from base 1. Healthy HIV-negative adults with no recently reported acute infections or vaccinations were included as donors. Every donor was a Caucasian adult residing in Nashville, Tennessee, USA. CD4+ T cells were enriched through magnetic negative selection, after which naive cells were positively selected on CD45RA and the remaining negative fraction served as the memory subset. After blood collection by leukapheresis, PBMCs were isolated using Ficoll-Histopaque density gradient centrifugation and then cryopreserved in the vapor phase of liquid nitrogen. Analytical flow cytometry was used to check the purity and quantity of each magnetically sorted T cell population. Genomic DNA was isolated from every sorted fraction and measured by UV absorbance on a Nanodrop 2000c.

TCR CDR3 regions were amplified from genomic DNA by multiplex PCR using the deep immunoSEQ assay. Extracted genomic DNA from each cell subset was spread evenly across all wells of several immunoSEQ 96-well plates, with each plate serving as a replicate. For sorted subsets, approximately 190 ng genomic DNA, equal to 30,000 to 35,000 T cell genomes, was loaded into each replicate PCR. Purified libraries were quantified with a Qubit 3.0 fluorometer, sized on a Bioanalyzer 2100, and re-quantified with the KAPA Library Quantification kit. Every immunoSEQ 96-well plate was sequenced on a dedicated single-read 150-cycle Illumina NextSeq 550 flow cell. On the study's bioinformatics: The immunoSEQ output contained only junctional sequences without quality scores, so filtering could not match that applied to full-length reads. To assign V/J genes and CDR3, sequences were annotated against IMGT germline references using PyIR, a Python wrapper for IgBLAST v1.9. Reads were filtered out if the reads had weak V/J assignments (E-value above 1e-6), no CDR3, stop codons, out-of-frame junctions, or ambiguous translated residues. A V3J clonotype was defined by an identical inferred V gene, J gene, and CDR3 amino acid sequence. Percentage overlap between repertoires was computed as shared unique clonotypes divided by the size of the smaller repertoire. Richness of each repertoire was evaluated using RTK rarefaction, the Chao1 estimator, and Recon v2.1 estimates of unobserved clonotypes. OLGA was used to compute generation probabilities for all TCRbeta clonotypes that the gDNA method yielded from a handful of donors. TCRdb re-hosts the immuneACCESS table, in-frame sequences only. Its copies lack some clones; in the studies checked, an unresolved V gene accounts for under half of them, and the cause for the rest is not known. V, J and clone size were drawn from that table, and D and trimming were deduced from the DNA. The sample data list 600,000 to 700,000 clones, and 73% of these were observed just once. The leading ten clones occupy around 2% of the sample.

Study-wide findings and limitations: Higher generation probabilities were observed for clonotypes shared by all four sorted-subset donors than for non-shared clonotypes. Based on pairwise subsampling, the degree of clonotype sharing among donors was expected to be affected by sequencing depth. Larger estimated clonotype richness was generally found for naive subsets than for memory subsets. Incomplete sequencing was indicated by rarefaction of sorted-subset datasets, despite the large sequencing depth. Sampling was restricted to blood, and TCR repertoires in tissue are likely to differ from TCR repertoires in blood. Roughly 5% of naive CD4, around 4% of naive CD8, approximately 2% of memory CD4, and roughly 0.4% of memory CD8 clonotypes were shared across a few donors. Because the study included only a small number of donors, the genetic and exposure-history diversity represented was limited.

Material: memory CD4+ T cells sorted from blood. What this sample's cell subset or site label stands for: CD45RA-negative fraction. This sequence originates from a woman in her thirties in good health. The receptor chain draws on TRBV5-6 and TRBJ2-2; the D region possibly corresponds to TRBD1 (5 bases align). The CDR3 reads as follows: CASSLPRASTGELFF. The DNA sequence reads TGTGCCAGCAGCTTGCCCAGGGCCAGCACCGGGGAGCTGTTTTTT.